This T cell receptor beta chain was sequenced during a study of memory CD4+ T cells and cytomegalovirus serostatus. Study as a whole: Donors were healthy Belgian adults, several CMV seropositive and 20 to 25 seronegative.

Single viable CD3+CD4+CD8-CD45RO+ cells were sorted as the memory CD4+ T cells. Original handling: Out-of-frame sequences were removed, leaving 2,204,828 distinct TCRbeta sequences. Assay used: immunoSEQ multiplex PCR; TCRdb lists only in-frame clones, some missing. From that table come the V and J calls and clone size; the DNA was used to work out D and trimming. The data contain 35,000 to 40,000 clones, around 79% of them singletons. Within the sample, this clone is medium-sized. The sample was memory CD4+ T cells from blood. The receptor comes from an adult in good health and CMV-seropositive.

DNA for the CDR3: TGTGCCAGCAGTTACCTGGACAACTATGGCTACACCTTC. It is translated as CASSYLDNYGYTF. This chain uses TRBV6-6 with TRBJ1-2; D not resolved. The CDR3 extends over 13 amino acids. The V and J ends lost 2 bases and 2 bases respectively, with 6 bases between them. Germline CDR1 and CDR2: MNHNY and SVGAGI (reference sequence).